The 30 T cell receptor beta chains in this list originate from one sample, sequenced in a study of beta chain features in type 1 diabetes. Isolated RNA was reverse transcribed in full, so expressed TCRB transcripts were sequenced. Measured with immunoSEQ multiplex PCR; TCRdb has only the in-frame clones, and not every one. The table lists hundreds of thousands of clones, roughly 15% of them singletons, with about 0.097% in the top ten. Sample: naive CD4+ T cells from blood. The receptors derive from a man aged 18 to 30 in good health.

In this sample, this clone turned up a few times. The CDR3 loop reads CASSLKTVGTEAFF. The CDR3 DNA is TGTGCCAGCAGCCTGAAGACGGTAGGCACTGAAGCTTTCTTT. The V call is TRBV9, the J call TRBJ1-1; no clear D. Germline V lookup: CDR1 SGDLS, CDR2 YYNGEE. The CDR3 covers 14 residues. V was cut by 4 bases and J by 4 bases, with 14 bases left in between.

V and J are TRBV18 and TRBJ2-2, with D possibly TRBD1 on 6 matching bases. The CDR3 covers 15 residues. V lost 3 bases and J lost 8, with 16 bases in between. Looked up from germline, CDR1 is KGHSH and CDR2 is LQKENI. The CDR3: CASSPDKTGIGELFF. The CDR3 bases are TGTGCCAGCTCACCCGACAAAACAGGGATTGGGGAGCTGTTTTTT.

The chain combines TRBV5-1 with TRBJ2-7; possibly TRBD1 for D (5 bases). The CDR3 extends over 14 amino acids. From germline, CDR1 is SGHRS and CDR2 YFSETQ. The germline V and J ends were trimmed by 5 bases and 2 bases, with 14 bases remaining between them. The CDR3 bases are TGCGCCAGCAGTGGGGCAGGGCCAACCTACGAGCAGTACTTC. This sequence encodes CASSGAGPTYEQYF.

This clone was observed a few times. The chain couples TRBV4-2 to TRBJ2-5; no reliable D call. CDR1 LGHNA and CDR2 YNFKEQ come from the germline V gene. The CDR3 totals 15 residues. The V gene lost 5 bases and the J gene lost 4 bases, with 17 bases spanning the gap. CDR3 loop: CASSISCRNRETQYF. The CDR3 DNA follows: TGTGCCAGCAGCATTTCTTGTAGGAATCGAGAGACCCAGTACTTC.

This clone has only a few counts. V gene TRBV7-9 combines with J gene TRBJ2-5; D remains ambiguous. V lost 2 bases and J 1 base, leaving 17 bases between the germline ends. Per germline, CDR1 SEHNR and CDR2 FQNEAQ (reference sequence). The CDR3 runs 17 residues. CDR3 amino acids: CASSLRWALWAQETQYF. CDR3 nucleotides: TGTGCCAGCAGCTTAAGGTGGGCCCTTTGGGCCCAAGAGACCCAGTACTTC.

This clone appeared once. The chain has TRBV7-3 and TRBJ1-2; 7 nucleotides align to TRBD1. The J segment lost 4 bases and the V segment lost 4 bases, leaving 9 bases of the junction unmatched. This CDR3 is built from 15 residues. The germline V gene encodes CDR1 SGHTA and CDR2 FQGTGA. DNA for the CDR3: TGTGCCAGCAGCTCCACGACAGGGAGAGGCTATGGCTACACCTTC. This codes for CASSSTTGRGYGYTF.

The rearrangement links TRBV6-6 to TRBJ1-1, with D unclear. Germline CDR1 and CDR2: MNHNY and SVGAGI (reference sequence). There are 12 residues in the CDR3. The V gene lost 8 bases and the J gene lost 4 bases, with 11 bases spanning the gap. CDR3 sequence (DNA): TGTGCCAGCTCGAATCGTATCACTGAAGCTTTCTTT. This sequence encodes CASSNRITEAFF.

This clone was detected only a few times. The chain is built from TRBV7-9 and TRBJ2-7, with 7 bases fitting TRBD1. The J segment lost 2 bases and the V segment lost 8 bases, leaving 6 bases of the junction unmatched. Per germline, CDR1 SEHNR and CDR2 FQNEAQ (reference sequence). The CDR3 loop spans 13 amino acids. The CDR3 reads CASSGTATYEQYF. CDR3 nucleotide sequence: TGTGCCAGCTCCGGGACAGCTACCTACGAGCAGTACTTC.

This sequence joins TRBV18 and TRBJ1-1; TRBD1 matches 9 bases. From germline, CDR1 is KGHSH and CDR2 LQKENI. Unmatched junction bases numbered 4, after V lost 2 bases and J lost 3 bases. The CDR3 has 15 residues. Here the CDR3 reads CASSPIQGAHTEAFF. DNA of the CDR3: TGTGCCAGCTCACCAATACAGGGGGCGCACACTGAAGCTTTCTTT.

This sequence joins TRBV7-6 and TRBJ1-1; the D gene is possibly TRBD1 (6 bases). Trimming took 6 bases from V and 3 from J, leaving 11 bases between them. Germline V gene sequence: CDR1 SGHVS, CDR2 FNYEAQ. The CDR3 spans 13 residues. The CDR3 loop reads CASSRRGDTEAFF. DNA for the CDR3: TGTGCCAGCAGTCGGAGGGGGGACACTGAAGCTTTCTTT.

The V gene is TRBV9, the J gene TRBJ1-2; tentative D call: TRBD1 (5 bases). The CDR3 totals 14 residues. The V gene lost 3 bases and the J gene lost 2 bases, with 11 bases spanning the gap. Germline V gene lookup returns CDR1 SGDLS and CDR2 YYNGEE. The CDR3 bases are TGTGCCAGCAGCGATGGGGCAGGGAACTATGGCTACACCTTC. It yields the protein CASSDGAGNYGYTF.

V is TRBV25-1 and J is TRBJ2-2; possible D gene TRBD2, 5 bases. CDR1 and CDR2 (germline): MGHDK, SYGVNS. The germline V and J ends were trimmed by 5 bases and 1 base, with 11 bases remaining between them. The CDR3 runs 15 residues. The CDR3 reads CASSSRTWNTGELFF. The DNA of the CDR3 is TGTGCCAGCAGTTCCCGGACTTGGAACACCGGGGAGCTGTTTTTT. The variable domain in full, with the rest retrieved from reference TRBV25-1 and TRBJ2-2, is EADIYQTPRYLVIGTGKKITLECSQTMGHDKMYWYQQDPGMELHLIHYSYGVNSTEKGDLSSESTVSRIRTEHFPLTLESARPSHTSQYLCASSSRTWNTGELFFGEGSRLTVL.

This clone was seen a few times. The CDR3 DNA is TGTGCCAGCTCTATAGGGAAGAGGCAGCCCCAGCATTTT. It yields the protein CASSIGKRQPQHF. J is TRBJ1-5 and V is TRBV18, with no clear D. This CDR3 has 13 residues. CDR1 is KGHSH, CDR2 LQKENI, per germline. Trimming removed 6 bases from V and 7 bases from J, with 13 bases in between.

This clone was found a few times. This chain links TRBV10-3 with TRBJ2-5; 8 bases map to TRBD1. V lost 10 bases to trimming and J lost 3 bases; unmatched junction nucleotides: 1. Germline V gives CDR1 ENHRY, CDR2 SYGVKD. CDR3 length: 11 amino acids. As DNA, the CDR3 is TGTGCCACACAGGGGGAAGAGACCCAGTACTTC. It yields the protein CATQGEETQYF.

This clone occurred a few times. The chain uses TRBV7-7 and TRBJ2-7, with D hard to call. CDR3 length equals 13 residues. CDR1 is SSHAT, CDR2 FNYEAQ, per germline (reference sequence). Trimming stripped 1 base from V and 1 base from J, with 5 bases between. This CDR3 reads CASSLDPSYEQYF. In nucleotides, the CDR3 is TGTGCCAGCAGCTTAGACCCGTCCTACGAGCAGTACTTC.

This clone was picked up a small number of times. The chain joins TRBV30 to TRBJ1-2; 7 bases are shared with TRBD1. The CDR3 length is 13 residues. V shed 7 bases, J shed 0 bases, and the junction held 5 bases outside the gene matches. Looked up from germline, CDR1 is GTSNPN and CDR2 is SVGIG (reference sequence). CDR3 nucleotide sequence: TGTGCCTCAGGGACAGCTACTAACTATGGCTACACCTTC. Translation gives CASGTATNYGYTF.

In this sample, this clone turned up a few times. The V and J genes are TRBV18 and TRBJ1-2, with TRBD1 identical over 9 bases. The CDR3 extends over 15 amino acids. CDR1 KGHSH and CDR2 LQKENI come from the germline V gene. Trimming took 5 bases from V and 4 from J; bases not matched to a gene: 8. The CDR3 sequence: CASSVPGTGTYGYTF. Written as DNA, the CDR3 is TGTGCCAGCTCAGTTCCCGGGACAGGGACCTATGGCTACACCTTC.

This clone has only a few counts. The chain joins TRBV2 to TRBJ1-1, with no clear D. The CDR3 runs to 11 residues. The germline V gene has CDR1 SNHLY and CDR2 FYNNEI. Trimming took 4 bases from V and 4 from J, leaving 4 bases between them. The CDR3: CASSASTEAFF. The CDR3 bases are TGTGCCAGCAGTGCAAGCACTGAAGCTTTCTTT. The complete variable domain, with remaining parts taken from reference TRBV2 and TRBJ1-1, reads EPEVTQTPSHQVTQMGQEVILRCVPISNHLYFYWYRQILGQKVEFLVSFYNNEISEKSEIFDDQFSVERPDGSNFTLKIRSTKLEDSAMYFCASSASTEAFFGQGTRLTVV.

The chain combines TRBV11-2 with TRBJ2-7; TRBD2 agrees at 9 bases. The V and J ends lost 3 bases and 7 bases, in that order; junction bases with no gene match: 10. The CDR3 extends over 15 amino acids. Per the germline V gene, CDR1 is SGHAT and CDR2 is FQNNGV. CDR3 in amino acids: CASSLAGTSTVEQYF. The CDR3 coding sequence is TGTGCCAGCAGCTTGGCCGGGACTAGCACAGTAGAGCAGTACTTC.

This clone has just a few counts. The gene calls are TRBV27 and TRBJ1-2; 9 bases map to TRBD1. J gave up 0 bases and V 1 base, and 3 bases lay outside the gene matches. The germline gives CDR1 MNHEY, CDR2 SMNVEV (reference sequence). CDR3 length: 16 residues. The CDR3 is CASSLLGTGTNYGYTF. In nucleotides, the CDR3 is TGTGCCAGCAGTTTATTGGGGACAGGGACTAACTATGGCTACACCTTC.

This rearrangement joins TRBV28 to TRBJ1-1; perhaps TRBD1 as D (6 bases). V lost 6 bases and J lost 10, with 15 bases in between. The CDR3 runs 12 residues. Germline V gene data show CDR1 as MDHEN and CDR2 as SYDVKM. CDR3 sequence (DNA): TGTGCCAGCAGGGTGGGGGCGCGCCGAGCTTTCTTT. Translation gives CASRVGARRAFF.

There are a few counts of this clone. The chain couples TRBV13 to TRBJ2-3; 11 nucleotides match TRBD2. The junction had 4 bases not matched to a gene; V was cut back by 5 bases and J by 0 bases. In germline, CDR1 is PRHDT, CDR2 FYEKMQ (reference sequence). The CDR3 is made up of 16 amino acids. CDR3 nucleotides: TGTGCCAGCAGCCACGGGACTAGCGGTAGCACAGATACGCAGTATTTT. Its protein product is CASSHGTSGSTDTQYF. Full variable domain (outside the CDR3, taken from reference TRBV13 and TRBJ2-3): AAGVIQSPRHLIKEKRETATLKCYPIPRHDTVYWYQQGPGQDPQFLISFYEKMQSDKGSIPDRFSAQQFSDYHSELNMSSLELGDSALYFCASSHGTSGSTDTQYFGPGTRLTVL.

The table lists this clone with a few counts. This chain joins TRBV5-6 and TRBJ2-7, with a weak D call TRBD1 (5 bases). Germline CDR1 reads SGHDT; CDR2 reads YYEEEE. The CDR3 extends over 13 amino acids. V was pared by 2 bases and J by 2 bases, with 8 bases between. CDR3 in amino acids: CASSFIGAYEQYF. CDR3 DNA sequence: TGTGCCAGCAGCTTCATAGGGGCCTACGAGCAGTACTTC.

This clone was recorded a few times. The rearrangement uses TRBV4-3 and TRBJ2-7; TRBD2 matches at 11 bases. The CDR3 is 15 residues long. V lost 3 bases, J lost 2 bases, and 3 bases stayed unmatched. CDR1 and CDR2 (germline): LGHNA, YSLEER. In nucleotides, the CDR3 is TGCGCCAGCAGCCACGGGACTAGCGGTGCCTACGAGCAGTACTTC. Its translation is CASSHGTSGAYEQYF.

This clone was seen more than once but under ten times. The chain uses TRBV19 and TRBJ2-2; D possibly matches TRBD1 or TRBD2 (6 bases each). In germline, CDR1 is LNHDA, CDR2 SQIVND (reference sequence). The germline V and J ends were trimmed by 3 bases and 7 bases, with 27 bases remaining between them. This CDR3 is 19 amino acids long. CDR3 in DNA: TGTGCCAGTAGTATCCCCGCCCGGGACACTTTAAAGCGGGTCGGGGAGCTGTTTTTT. Translated, it gives CASSIPARDTLKRVGELFF.

CDR3 loop: CASSLELAGKGEQYF. CDR3 in DNA: TGTGCCAGCAGTTTAGAGCTAGCGGGAAAGGGCGAGCAGTACTTC. This chain uses TRBV28 with TRBJ2-7; TRBD2 matches at 9 bases. Germline V gene sequence: CDR1 MDHEN, CDR2 SYDVKM. V lost 2 bases and J lost 6; bases outside the gene matches: 8. CDR3 length: 15 residues.

This clone was seen a handful of times. Here the CDR3 reads CASGRDRAGANVLTF. The CDR3 coding sequence is TGTGCCAGCGGGCGCGACAGGGCTGGGGCCAACGTCCTGACTTTC. The chain employs TRBV27 and TRBJ2-6, with 7 bases fitting TRBD1. CDR1 is MNHEY and CDR2 is SMNVEV in the germline V gene (reference sequence). The CDR3 covers 15 residues. Trimming removed 8 bases from V and 2 bases from J; junction bases left unmatched: 6. The entire variable domain, with the rest obtained from reference TRBV27 and TRBJ2-6, is as follows: EAQVTQNPRYLITVTGKKLTVTCSQNMNHEYMSWYRQDPGLGLRQIYYSMNVEVTDKGDVPEGYKVSRKEKRNFPLILESPSPNQTSLYFCASGRDRAGANVLTFGAGSRLTVL.

This chain links TRBV5-4 with TRBJ2-7; TRBD2 agrees at 7 bases. Per germline, CDR1 SGHNT and CDR2 YYREEE (reference sequence). CDR3 length equals 15 residues. The J segment lost 2 bases and the V segment lost 3 bases, leaving 8 bases of the junction unmatched. CDR3 region: CASSSLSGITYEQYF. The CDR3 DNA reads TGTGCCAGCAGCTCCCTAAGCGGGATCACCTACGAGCAGTACTTC.

This clone was found a few times. V and J are TRBV7-9 and TRBJ1-1; D is undetermined. Germline CDR1 and CDR2: SEHNR and FQNEAQ (reference sequence). V dropped 5 bases and J dropped 5 bases, with 12 bases sitting between them. The CDR3 covers 13 residues. The CDR3 nucleotides read TGTGCCAGCAGCCCGGCAATAGGGACTGAAGCTTTCTTT. This gives the protein CASSPAIGTEAFF.

This clone occurred a few times. V is TRBV19 and J is TRBJ1-5, with 8 bases matching TRBD1. The CDR3 has 16 residues. Germline CDR1 reads LNHDA; CDR2 reads SQIVND (reference sequence). The junction had 11 bases not matched to a gene; V was cut back by 6 bases and J by 4 bases. CDR3 DNA sequence: TGTGCCAGTAGACCAACGGGACAGGAGAAAAATCAGCCCCAGCATTTT. Translating it yields CASRPTGQEKNQPQHF.